This T cell receptor (beta chain) is drawn from a study of tumor-infiltrating lymphocytes in localized non-small cell lung cancer. Trimming shortened V by 11 bases and J by 7 bases, and 20 bases separated the two germline ends. CDR1 is LNHDA, CDR2 SQIVND, per germline (reference sequence). The CDR3 has 14 residues. TCRdb's table, derived via immunoSEQ multiplex PCR, lists solely in-frame clones and lacks some. The sample includes 9,500 to 12,000 clones, 84% of them seen just once. The specimen was lung tumor tissue. This rearrangement joins TRBV19 to TRBJ1-4, with D perhaps TRBD1 (6 bases). The TCR was taken from a human donor with non-small cell lung cancer. The CDR3 reads CAARGGTSTEKLFF. The CDR3 bases are TGTGCCGCTCGTGGCGGGACATCCACTGAAAAACTGTTTTTT.